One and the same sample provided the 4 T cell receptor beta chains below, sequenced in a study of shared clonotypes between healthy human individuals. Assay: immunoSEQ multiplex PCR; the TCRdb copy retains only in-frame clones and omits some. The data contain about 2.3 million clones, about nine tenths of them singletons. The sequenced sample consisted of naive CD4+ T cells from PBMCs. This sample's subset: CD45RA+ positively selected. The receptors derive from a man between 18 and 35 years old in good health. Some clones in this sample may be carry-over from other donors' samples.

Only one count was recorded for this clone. CDR3 sequence: CAIRGQDHQPQHF. The CDR3 coding sequence is TGTGCCATCAGGGGACAGGACCATCAGCCCCAGCATTTT. The chain carries TRBV10-3 and TRBJ1-5, with 8 bases fitting TRBD1. V trimming: 6 bases; J trimming: 5 bases; junction bases outside the gene matches: 3. This CDR3 spans 13 amino acids. Germline values: CDR1 ENHRY, CDR2 SYGVKD.

The DNA for the CDR3 is TGTGCCAGCAGCGTAGAATTGGGCGGGAATTTCTACAATGAGCAGTTCTTC. As protein: CASSVELGGNFYNEQFF. The chain combines TRBV9 with TRBJ2-1; maybe TRBD2 (6 bases). This CDR3 spans 17 amino acids. Germline V gives CDR1 SGDLS, CDR2 YYNGEE. V was pared by 0 bases and J by 3 bases, with 16 bases between.

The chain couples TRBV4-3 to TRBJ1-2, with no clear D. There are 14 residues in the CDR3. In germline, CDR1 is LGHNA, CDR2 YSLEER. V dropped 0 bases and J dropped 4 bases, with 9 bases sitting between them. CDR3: CASSQDPASYGYTF. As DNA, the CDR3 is TGCGCCAGCAGCCAAGATCCGGCCTCCTATGGCTACACCTTC.

For the CDR3, the DNA is TGTGCCAGCAGCGCTGCCGGGTCGAACACTGAAGCTTTCTTT. Translated: CASSAAGSNTEAFF. The rearrangement joins TRBV6-4 to TRBJ1-1; D not resolved. Germline V gene sequence: CDR1 MRHNA, CDR2 SNTAGT. CDR3 size: 14 residues. Trimming pared 6 bases from V and 1 base from J, leaving 12 bases between.